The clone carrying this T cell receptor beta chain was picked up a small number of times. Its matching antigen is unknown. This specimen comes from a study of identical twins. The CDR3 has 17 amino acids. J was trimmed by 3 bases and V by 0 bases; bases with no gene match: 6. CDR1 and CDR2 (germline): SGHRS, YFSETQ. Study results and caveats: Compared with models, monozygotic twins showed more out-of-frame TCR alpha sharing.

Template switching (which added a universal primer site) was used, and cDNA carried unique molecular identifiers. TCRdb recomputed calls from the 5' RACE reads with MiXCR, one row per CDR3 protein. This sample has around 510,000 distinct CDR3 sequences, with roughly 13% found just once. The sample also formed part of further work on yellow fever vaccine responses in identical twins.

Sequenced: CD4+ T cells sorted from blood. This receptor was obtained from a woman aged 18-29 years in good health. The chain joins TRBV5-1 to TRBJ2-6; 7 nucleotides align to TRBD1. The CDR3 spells CASSLVPTGSGANVLTF. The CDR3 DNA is TGCGCCAGCAGCTTGGTGCCGACAGGGAGTGGGGCCAACGTCCTGACTTTC.